Listed below are T cell receptor beta chains from one sample, sequenced in a study of blood T cell repertoires in COVID-19. Measured with immunoSEQ multiplex PCR; TCRdb has only the in-frame clones, and not every one. The data contain around 620,000 clones, around 89% of them singletons. Sequenced sample: peripheral blood. The receptors were gathered from a woman younger than 30 with acute or convalescent COVID-19. Both conserved end residues are part of each CDR3. Fields, in order: V gene, clone size, D gene, J gene, CDR3 protein, CDR3 DNA. D genes are given only for firm matches. Size values are once, few and many counts, or a class for expanded clones, and some rows have none.

TRBV10-3,NA,NA,TRBJ1-2,CAISGGPAYGYTF,TGTGCCATCAGTGGGGGGCCAGCCTATGGCTACACCTTC
TRBV5-6,NA,TRBD1,TRBJ1-2,CASSRRGQGRSGYTF,TGTGCCAGCAGCCGAAGAGGACAGGGGAGATCTGGCTACACCTTC
TRBV7-8,NA,NA,TRBJ1-2,CASTQTGTLYGYTF,TGTGCCAGCACCCAAACCGGGACTCTTTATGGCTACACCTTC
TRBV6-5,NA,NA,TRBJ2-3,CASTSRDTQYF,TGTGCCAGCACGAGTCGAGATACGCAGTATTTT
TRBV24-1,NA,NA,TRBJ1-1,CATSDRGGLGYTEAFF,TGTGCCACCAGTGACAGGGGTGGGTTAGGATACACTGAAGCTTTCTTT
TRBV7-3,NA,TRBD1,TRBJ2-4,CASSYQQGLAKNIQYF,TGTGCCAGCAGCTACCAACAGGGGCTAGCCAAAAACATTCAGTACTTC
TRBV7-2,NA,NA,TRBJ1-3,CASSLAGGTGNTIYF,TGTGCCAGCAGCTTAGCAGGGGGAACTGGAAACACCATATATTTT
TRBV19,NA,TRBD1,TRBJ1-6,CASSIAYRGHSPLHF,TGTGCCAGTAGTATAGCCTACAGGGGTCATTCACCCCTCCACTTT
TRBV10-2,NA,NA,TRBJ2-5,CASRLGGETQYF,TGCGCCAGCAGATTAGGAGGGGAGACCCAGTACTTC
TRBV7-9,NA,NA,TRBJ2-7,CASSYRQDEQYF,TGTGCCAGCAGCTACAGACAGGACGAGCAGTACTTC
TRBV24-1,NA,NA,TRBJ1-1,CATSQGTEAFF,TGTGCCACCAGTCAGGGCACTGAAGCTTTCTTT
TRBV18,NA,NA,TRBJ1-2,CASSPDLNSIYGYTF,TGTGCCAGCTCACCAGATCTTAACAGTATTTATGGCTACACCTTC
TRBV15,NA,NA,TRBJ2-1,CATSFGQGNEQFF,NA
TRBV23-1,NA,TRBD1,TRBJ1-5,CASSQCRDREKSRSNQPQHF,TGCGCCAGCAGTCAATGCCGGGACAGGGAAAAGTCTAGGAGCAATCAGCCCCAGCATTTT
TRBV24-1,NA,NA,TRBJ1-5,CATSDPGKKGQPQHF,TGTGCCACCAGTGATCCCGGGAAGAAGGGTCAGCCCCAGCATTTT
TRBV4-3,NA,NA,TRBJ1-5,CASSLQIEGYQPQHF,TGCGCCAGCAGCCTTCAAATCGAGGGATACCAGCCCCAGCATTTT
TRBV12-3/TRBV12-4,NA,TRBD1,TRBJ2-5,CASTTTGVETQYF,TGTGCCAGCACCACGACAGGGGTGGAGACCCAGTACTTC
TRBV6-2/TRBV6-3,NA,NA,TRBJ1-1,CASSGPDTNTEAFF,TGTGCCAGCAGTGGTCCGGACACTAACACTGAAGCTTTCTTT
TRBV2,NA,TRBD1,TRBJ1-5,CASSASRGNQPQHF,TGTGCCAGCAGTGCGAGCAGGGGGAATCAGCCCCAGCATTTT
TRBV12-5,NA,NA,TRBJ2-2,CASGLVTGNTGELFF,TGTGCTAGTGGTTTGGTAACAGGAAACACCGGGGAGCTGTTTTTT
TRBV30,NA,NA,TRBJ2-2,CAWSVWGERTGELFF,TGTGCCTGGAGTGTGTGGGGCGAGAGAACCGGGGAGCTGTTTTTT
TRBV6-5,once,NA,TRBJ1-2,CASTTGQNYGYTF,TGTGCCAGCACCACGGGACAAAACTATGGCTACACCTTC
TRBV18,NA,TRBD1,TRBJ1-3,CASSPSLGQGSGNTIYF,TGTGCCAGCTCACCATCTCTAGGACAGGGCTCTGGAAACACCATATATTTT
TRBV3-1/TRBV3-2,once,TRBD2,TRBJ2-3,CASSQDKGGYTDTQYF,TGTGCCAGCAGCCAAGATAAGGGAGGGTACACAGATACGCAGTATTTT
TRBV12-3/TRBV12-4,few,NA,TRBJ1-2,CASSPSYGYTF,TGTGCCAGCAGCCCTAGCTATGGCTACACCTTC
TRBV29-1,NA,TRBD1,TRBJ1-2,CSVETPDREGYTF,TGCAGCGTTGAAACCCCGGACAGGGAAGGCTACACCTTC
TRBV9,NA,NA,TRBJ2-1,CASSVDPHPGQGGGNEQFF,TGTGCCAGCAGCGTCGACCCTCACCCGGGTCAGGGAGGGGGCAATGAGCAGTTCTTC
TRBV15,NA,NA,TRBJ1-4,CATSRDSREKLFF,TGTGCCACCAGCAGAGATTCGCGGGAAAAACTGTTTTTT
TRBV6-5,NA,NA,TRBJ2-1,CASSPGSYNEQFF,TGTGCCAGCAGTCCCGGGTCTTACAATGAGCAGTTCTTC
TRBV19,NA,TRBD1,TRBJ2-3,CATYTGTGGRADTQYF,TGTGCCACATATACCGGGACAGGGGGCAGGGCAGATACGCAGTATTTT
TRBV7-3,NA,NA,TRBJ1-1,CASSLKGVDEAFF,TGTGCCAGCAGCTTGAAGGGGGTGGATGAAGCTTTCTTT
TRBV6-2/TRBV6-3,once,NA,TRBJ1-1,CASSYSTAGIGAFF,TGTGCCAGCAGTTACTCTACTGCCGGGATTGGCGCTTTCTTT
TRBV13,NA,NA,TRBJ2-6,CASRRLGAILGANVLTF,TGTGCCAGTAGGAGGCTGGGGGCAATACTTGGGGCCAACGTCCTGACTTTC
TRBV9,NA,NA,TRBJ2-2,CASSAPTAGLTGELFF,TGTGCCAGCAGCGCGCCGACCGCAGGGTTGACTGGGGAGCTGTTTTTT
TRBV5-8,NA,NA,TRBJ1-4,CASSFGGALNEKLFF,TGTGCCAGCAGCTTTGGTGGGGCCCTCAATGAAAAACTGTTTTTT
TRBV28,NA,NA,TRBJ2-7,CASRTGGSGGSSYEQYF,TGTGCCAGCAGGACAGGGGGAAGCGGGGGCAGCTCCTACGAGCAGTACTTC
TRBV12-3/TRBV12-4,NA,NA,TRBJ1-2,CASSLEENYGYTF,TGTGCCAGCAGTTTAGAGGAGAACTATGGCTACACCTTC
TRBV27,few,NA,TRBJ2-7,CASSAGLGYEQYF,TGTGCCAGCAGTGCAGGGTTGGGCTACGAGCAGTACTTC
TRBV6-5,NA,NA,TRBJ1-1,CASSYSVLHQGEAFF,TGTGCCAGCAGTTACTCGGTACTACACCAGGGGGAAGCTTTCTTT
TRBV24-1,NA,NA,TRBJ2-7,CATSEGAKGGYEQYF,TGTGCCACCAGTGAGGGGGCTAAAGGGGGCTACGAGCAGTACTTC